A selection of T cell receptor beta chains follows, all from one sample in a study of human T cells and chemical hapten exposure. One entry per CDR3 protein, called by TCRdb with MiXCR from the 5' RACE reads. The sample has about 110,000 distinct CDR3 sequences; 19% are singletons. Receptors were obtained from a human donor in good health. Each CDR3 is given with its conserved first and last residue. D genes are given only for firm matches. Not every row has a clone size; where given, it reads once, few, many or a size class.

d_gene,j_gene,abundance,v_gene,CDR3aa,CDR3nt
NA,TRBJ2-3,few,TRBV5-1,CASSWKDTQYF,TGCGCCAGCAGCTGGAAGGATACGCAGTATTTT
TRBD1,TRBJ2-7,NA,TRBV6-5,CASRTGTDYEQYF,TGTGCCAGCAGGACCGGGACAGACTACGAGCAGTACTTC
TRBD1,TRBJ1-5,NA,TRBV4-1,CASSTRGTGNQPQHF,TGCGCCAGCAGCACCCGTGGGACAGGGAATCAGCCCCAGCATTTT
TRBD1,TRBJ1-5,few,TRBV6-5,CASRGQGGEQPQHF,TGTGCCAGCAGGGGACAGGGGGGCGAACAGCCCCAGCATTTT
TRBD1,TRBJ1-1,few,TRBV12-5,CASGSPHRGSTEAFF,TGTGCTAGTGGTTCCCCCCACAGGGGTAGCACTGAAGCTTTCTTT
TRBD1,TRBJ1-4,NA,TRBV10-2,CASSESGTGYEKLFF,TGCGCCAGCAGTGAATCGGGGACAGGGTATGAAAAACTGTTTTTT
NA,TRBJ2-3,few,TRBV6-6,CASSSDYIENTQYF,TGTGCCAGCAGTTCCGACTACATCGAAAATACGCAGTATTTT
NA,TRBJ2-7,NA,TRBV4-1,CASSQEDQTYEQYF,TGCGCCAGCAGCCAAGAAGACCAAACCTACGAGCAGTACTTC
NA,TRBJ2-7,few,TRBV28,CASSLPDYPSSYEQYF,TGTGCCAGCAGTTTGCCGGACTATCCGAGCTCCTACGAGCAGTACTTC
NA,TRBJ2-4,few,TRBV7-2,CASSLARGRVSLGNIQYF,TGTGCCAGCAGCTTAGCGCGCGGCAGGGTGTCTCTCGGGAACATTCAGTACTTC
NA,TRBJ1-4,few,TRBV6-1,CASSEALEKLFF,TGTGCCAGCAGTGAAGCATTGGAGAAACTGTTTTTT
NA,TRBJ1-4,NA,TRBV20-1,CSASLDATNEKLFF,TGCAGTGCTAGTCTTGACGCAACTAATGAAAAACTGTTTTTT
TRBD2,TRBJ2-1,few,TRBV20-1,CSASLLATSLNEQFF,TGCAGTGCTAGCCTACTAGCGACCTCACTCAATGAGCAGTTCTTC
NA,TRBJ2-7,once,TRBV27,CASSLYDGPYEQYF,TGTGCCAGCAGTTTATACGACGGTCCCTACGAGCAGTACTTC
TRBD1,TRBJ1-4,many,TRBV28,CASSLSDRVRNEKLFF,TGTGCCAGCAGTTTAAGCGACAGGGTCCGTAATGAAAAACTGTTTTTT
TRBD2,TRBJ2-7,few,TRBV28,CASSFSGGFYEQYF,TGTGCCAGCAGTTTTAGCGGGGGTTTCTACGAGCAGTACTTC
TRBD2,TRBJ2-1,NA,TRBV9,CASSVESSGSSSYNEQFF,TGTGCCAGCAGCGTAGAATCTAGCGGGAGTAGTTCCTACAATGAGCAGTTCTTC
NA,TRBJ2-4,NA,TRBV28,CASSLFIPAIGAKNIQYF,TGTGCCAGCAGTTTATTTATCCCGGCGATAGGGGCCAAAAACATTCAGTACTTC
NA,TRBJ2-2,NA,TRBV29-1,CSVETWDNAGELFF,TGCAGCGTTGAAACCTGGGACAACGCCGGGGAGCTGTTTTTT
NA,TRBJ1-5,NA,TRBV7-8,CASSLGHGGRQPQHF,TGTGCCAGCAGCTTAGGACACGGCGGGCGTCAGCCCCAGCATTTT
TRBD1,TRBJ2-2,NA,TRBV29-1,CSVLPDRVVTGELFF,TGCAGCGTTTTACCGGACAGGGTGGTCACCGGGGAGCTGTTTTTT
NA,TRBJ1-1,few,TRBV14,CASSQDLIRGGPEAFF,TGTGCCAGCAGCCAAGATCTGATCAGGGGAGGGCCTGAAGCTTTCTTT